These T cell receptor beta chains were read from a single sample in a study of T cell responses to AZD1222 COVID-19 vaccine. Sequencing was performed with immunoSEQ multiplex PCR; in TCRdb, only in-frame clones are kept and a portion is missing. The repertoire holds about 120,000 clones, with 80% to 95% as singletons. The source was peripheral blood, collected on day 0 of AZD1222 vaccination. These receptors were obtained from an adult in good health. CDR3s include the opening cysteine and the closing phenylalanine or tryptophan.

TRBV5-8	TRBJ1-4	CASKLAGGPATNEKLFF
TRBV5-5	TRBJ1-1	CASSLKQGEAFF
TRBV19	TRBJ1-5	CASSTPKWNSNQPQHF
TRBV9	TRBJ2-2	CASSVGSGGAAGELFF
TRBV6-5	TRBJ1-5	CASSYSDRSNQPQHF
TRBV9	TRBJ1-1	CASSVAGSEAFF
TRBV6-5	TRBJ2-2	CASSYPAGGELFF
TRBV28	TRBJ1-1	CASSPDLNTEAFF
TRBV5-1	TRBJ1-3	CASSVGRVPGNTIYF
TRBV6-2/TRBV6-3	TRBJ1-1	CASSYRGNTEAFF
TRBV7-3	TRBJ2-2	CASSSQGGKAGELFF
TRBV3-1/TRBV3-2	TRBJ2-3	CASSQLAGGPGKDTQYF
TRBV18	TRBJ2-3	CASSPTSGIGTDTQYF
TRBV5-4	TRBJ2-2	CASSLWGAWAGELFF
TRBV27	TRBJ2-5	CASSLRLAGGQETQYF
TRBV30	TRBJ1-5	CAWSGATAGSNQPQHF
TRBV29-1	TRBJ1-2	CSVGTDRDYGYTF
TRBV12-3/TRBV12-4	TRBJ1-2	CASSGFLNYGYTF
TRBV19	TRBJ2-7	CASSTTASYEQYF
TRBV10-2	TRBJ2-1	CASEGGGPQFF
TRBV19	TRBJ2-1	CASSIGGGNEQFF
TRBV19	TRBJ1-2	CATYGGHGYTF
TRBV29-1	TRBJ1-1	CSGLTVSTEAFF
TRBV4-1	TRBJ2-7	CASSQDYEQYF
TRBV5-1	TRBJ2-3	CASSLESPDTQYF
TRBV12-2	TRBJ1-4	CASRLEDRINVATNEKLFF
TRBV25-1	TRBJ1-3	CASSSIRGFGNTIYF
TRBV6-6	TRBJ1-4	CASTKGESGNEKLFF
TRBV13	TRBJ1-2	CASSLGGDRDGYTF
TRBV5-6	TRBJ2-3	CASSQGTNTDTQYF
TRBV15	TRBJ2-2	CATSREKAGELFF
TRBV3-1/TRBV3-2	TRBJ1-1	CASSGQGAGAEAFF
TRBV7-8	TRBJ1-1	CASSLGRVGNTEAFF
TRBV27	TRBJ1-2	CASSLSGTPNYGYTF
TRBV3-1/TRBV3-2	TRBJ2-6	CASSRGTAGANVLTF
TRBV28	TRBJ1-1	CASILGTAEAFF
TRBV11-3	TRBJ2-7	CASSLAVAGGRHEQYF
TRBV30	TRBJ2-2	CAWKETPNTGELFF
TRBV3-1/TRBV3-2	TRBJ2-5	CARRTGNETQYF
TRBV3-1/TRBV3-2	TRBJ1-1	CASSPQSRGEAFF
TRBV5-6	TRBJ2-7	CASSLLSSSYEQYF
TRBV30	TRBJ1-2	CAWTGYGYGYTF
TRBV11-2	TRBJ1-3	CASSLSGQRSGNTIYF
TRBV5-4	TRBJ1-2	CASSPPSSRSEGYTF
TRBV3-1/TRBV3-2	TRBJ1-1	CASSPLRTGFPEAFF
TRBV5-5	TRBJ1-5	CASSHGTFNQPQHF
TRBV28	TRBJ2-7	CASSSLLYEQYF
TRBV19	TRBJ1-2	CASSFAGTPGYTF
TRBV3-1/TRBV3-2	TRBJ1-1	CASSGLGNTEAFF
TRBV6-5	TRBJ1-3	CASSFPRRSAGYTIYF
TRBV9	TRBJ1-1	CASSGSGAGFYFGAFF
TRBV7-2	TRBJ1-2	CASSLGAGVNYGYTF
TRBV18	TRBJ1-2	CASSPPRQGVDGYTF
TRBV10-1	TRBJ2-3	CASSESNARHQEF
TRBV7-2	TRBJ1-2	CASSSTGIRPNYGYTF
TRBV19	TRBJ1-2	CASSNQGVANYGYTF
TRBV27	TRBJ1-1	CASSLTGGATEAFF
TRBV28	TRBJ1-5	CASSSQGVGNQPQHF
TRBV19	TRBJ2-1	CASSIGYSSYNEQFF
TRBV7-2	TRBJ2-7	CASSLSGYYEQYF